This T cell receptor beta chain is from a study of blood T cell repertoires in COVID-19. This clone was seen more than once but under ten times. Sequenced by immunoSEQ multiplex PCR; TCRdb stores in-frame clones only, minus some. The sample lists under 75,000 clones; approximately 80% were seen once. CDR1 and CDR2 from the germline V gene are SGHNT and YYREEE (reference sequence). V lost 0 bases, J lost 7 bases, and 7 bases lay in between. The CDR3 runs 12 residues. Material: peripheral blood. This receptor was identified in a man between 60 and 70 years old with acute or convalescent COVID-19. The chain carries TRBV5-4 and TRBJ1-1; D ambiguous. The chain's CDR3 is CASSLVQNEAFF. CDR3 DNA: TGTGCCAGCAGCTTGGTACAGAATGAAGCTTTCTTT.